This record concerns one T cell receptor beta chain sequence. Its antigen remains unidentified. Pooled samples include second doses given at about 4 or 12 weeks. Using immunoSEQ multiplex PCR, the repertoire was profiled, and TCRdb retains in-frame clones only, with some absent. Counted here are roughly 200,000 clones, approximately 90% occurring once; the ten biggest clones make up 3% to 4%. V was cut by 0 bases and J by 10 bases, with 14 bases left in between. CDR1 and CDR2 from the germline V gene are SGDLS and YYNGEE. The CDR3 is 14 residues long. This entry belongs to a study of T cell responses to AZD1222 COVID-19 vaccine. General study points: None of the repertoires were sampled until the peak T cell response had passed. Vaccine-related CD4 TCRs covered spike, predominating at 160-218 and 743-854. Baseline seropositivity occurred in only a handful of AZD1222 recipients.

This sequence originates from an adult who received the AZD1222 COVID-19 vaccine. The sequenced sample was peripheral blood, obtained 28 days after the second AZD1222 dose. The chain has TRBV9 and TRBJ1-5; D is possibly TRBD1 (5 bases). The CDR3 spells CASSVESGGSPQHF. The CDR3 region has the DNA TGTGCCAGCAGCGTAGAGAGTGGGGGATCCCCCCAGCATTTT.